This TCR beta chain was sequenced for a study of tumor-infiltrating lymphocytes in localized non-small cell lung cancer. Study context: Resected tumor was paired with non-adjacent uninvolved lung from the same patient. Points from the study as a whole: Different pieces of the same tissue went to different assays, confounding technical variation with intratumor heterogeneity. Tumor T-cell fraction from TCR sequencing was not associated with recurrence-free survival (p = 0.61). Only some patients had TCR sequencing, depending on available tissue.

V gave up 1 base and J gave up 4 bases, with 5 bases separating them. This CDR3 has 13 residues. Per germline, CDR1 LNHDA and CDR2 SQIVND (reference sequence). Assay: immunoSEQ multiplex PCR; the TCRdb copy retains only in-frame clones and omits some. This sample has about 23,000 clones, with roughly 63% found just once. Of note for this clone: Its antigen is unidentified.

This chain connects TRBV19 to TRBJ1-5; D unresolved. The sequenced material came from lung tumor tissue. The TCR originated in a human donor with non-small cell lung cancer. This CDR3 is CASSIAPNQPQHF. CDR3 nucleotides: TGTGCCAGTAGTATAGCTCCGAATCAGCCCCAGCATTTT.